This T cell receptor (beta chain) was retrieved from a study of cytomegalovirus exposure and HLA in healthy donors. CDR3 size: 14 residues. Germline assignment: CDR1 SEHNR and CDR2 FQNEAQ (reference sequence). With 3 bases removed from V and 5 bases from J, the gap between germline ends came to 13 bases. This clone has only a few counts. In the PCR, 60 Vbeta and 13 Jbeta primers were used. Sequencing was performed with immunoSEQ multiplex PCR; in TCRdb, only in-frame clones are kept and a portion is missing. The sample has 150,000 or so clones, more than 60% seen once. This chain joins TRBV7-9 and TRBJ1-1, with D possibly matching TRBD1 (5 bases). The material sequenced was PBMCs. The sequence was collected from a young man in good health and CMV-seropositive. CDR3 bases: TGTGCCAGCAGCTTGGCGCAGGGATGGACTGAAGCTTTCTTT. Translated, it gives CASSLAQGWTEAFF.